A single sample gave rise to the 5 T cell receptor beta chains below, sequenced in a study of technical replicates of blood from a handful of donors. Method: immunoSEQ multiplex PCR; TCRdb's copy keeps in-frame clones and lacks some. Of about 84,000 clones in the sample, approximately 97% were seen once. Sequenced input: T cells isolated from PBMCs. These receptors were collected from a human donor in good health.

This chain links TRBV5-1 with TRBJ1-2; 8 nucleotides match TRBD1. Per germline, CDR1 SGHRS and CDR2 YFSETQ. The CDR3 length is 17 residues. V lost 4 bases and J lost 8; bases outside the gene matches: 19. The CDR3 DNA reads TGCGCCAGCAGCCCTTCCCCGAGACAGGGGAGACGATTCGGCTACACCTTC. The encoded protein is CASSPSPRQGRRFGYTF.

This chain connects TRBV27 to TRBJ2-7; D may be TRBD2 (5 bases). The CDR3 has 14 amino acids. Trimming pared 6 bases from V and 6 bases from J, leaving 18 bases between. Germline V lookup: CDR1 MNHEY, CDR2 SMNVEV (reference sequence). The CDR3 loop reads CASSSGSRLREQYF. The CDR3 DNA is TGTGCCAGCAGCTCGGGGTCAAGGCTACGCGAGCAGTACTTC.

CDR3 bases: TGTGCCAGCAGCGTCCTCAGGGGGCATGTGGGCACAGATACGCAGTATTTT. This codes for CASSVLRGHVGTDTQYF. The rearrangement uses TRBV9 and TRBJ2-3; 8 bases are a match to TRBD1. Germline V gene lookup returns CDR1 SGDLS and CDR2 YYNGEE. The V gene end was trimmed by 2 bases and the J gene end by 1 base; junction bases not matched to a gene: 9. This CDR3 is built from 17 residues. Looking up the rest from reference TRBV9 and TRBJ2-3 gives the full variable domain: DSGVTQTPKHLITATGQRVTLRCSPRSGDLSVYWYQQSLDQGLQFLIQYYNGEERAKGNILERFSAQQFPDLHSELNLSSLELGDSALYFCASSVLRGHVGTDTQYFGPGTRLTVL.

This clone was detected once. The V call is TRBV27, the J call TRBJ2-1; D call uncertain. V lost 3 bases to trimming and J lost 8 bases, with 11 bases between them. The CDR3 extends over 13 amino acids. CDR1 is MNHEY, CDR2 SMNVEV, per germline (reference sequence). The CDR3 bases are TGTGCCAGCAGTTTGGGCCAGATGCATGAGCAGTTCTTC. Amino acid sequence: CASSLGQMHEQFF.

The chain carries TRBV11-2 and TRBJ1-4; D remains unclear. The CDR3 extends over 14 amino acids. The V and J ends lost 1 base and 8 bases respectively, with 11 bases between them. CDR1 is SGHAT and CDR2 is FQNNGV in the germline V gene. The CDR3 is CASSLALAPEKLFF. The CDR3, as DNA: TGTGCCAGCAGCTTAGCTTTGGCTCCCGAAAAACTGTTTTTT.